The 26 T cell receptor beta chains presented below share a single source sample, sequenced in a study of T cells in Graves' hyperthyroidism and ophthalmopathy. RNA transcripts yielded amplified TCR beta CDR3 regions. The TCR CDR3 first-round RT-PCR relied on the HTBI primer set. TCRdb processed the multiplex PCR reads anew with MiXCR; each CDR3 protein has one entry. This sample has 400,000 to 500,000 distinct CDR3 sequences, with 14% to 15% found just once. Input material: blood. The receptors shown here come from a man younger than 30 with Graves' ophthalmopathy.

This clonotype has a count of ten or more. This rearrangement joins TRBV29-1 to TRBJ1-5; the match to TRBD1 covers 8 bases. The V segment lost 5 bases and the J segment 7 bases; nucleotides outside the gene matches: 7. CDR1 and CDR2 from the germline V gene are SQVTM and ANQGSEA. The CDR3 sequence is 13 residues long. The CDR3 sequence: CSVQSGQGQPQHF. The CDR3 DNA reads as TGCAGCGTTCAGTCCGGACAGGGCCAGCCCCAGCATTTT.

This clonotype has a count of ten or more. The chain carries TRBV5-4 and TRBJ2-1; TRBD2 agrees at 8 bases. CDR3 length: 13 amino acids. The V gene's germline CDR1 is SGHNT and CDR2 YYREEE (reference sequence). V was pared by 2 bases and J by 6 bases, with 1 base of the junction left unmatched. The DNA for the CDR3 is TGTGCCAGCAGCTTCCGGGGGGGCAATGAGCAGTTCTTC. Encoded protein: CASSFRGGNEQFF.

This clonotype was counted at least ten times. The genes are TRBV27 and TRBJ2-5; D is possibly TRBD1 (6 bases). Germline lookup yields CDR1 MNHEY and CDR2 SMNVEV (reference sequence). Trimming shortened V by 2 bases and J by 4 bases, and 11 bases separated the two germline ends. The CDR3 runs 14 residues. CDR3 coding DNA: TGTGCCAGCAGTTTAGCACAGGGTGGAGAGACCCAGTACTTC. Translating gives CASSLAQGGETQYF.

In this sample, this clonotype turned up many times. The J gene is TRBJ1-5, the V gene TRBV12-3 or TRBV12-4; D remains ambiguous. The V end was cut by 6 bases, the J end by 9 bases, with 9 bases between. This CDR3 spans 11 amino acids. The DNA of the CDR3 is TGTGCCAGCAGGGAAATGGGGCCCCAGCATTTT. The encoded protein is CASREMGPQHF.

This clonotype has more than one count but fewer than ten. The DNA of the CDR3 is TGTGCCAGCTCACCAGGAGGACATGAAAATTCACCCCTCCACTTT. Translating it yields CASSPGGHENSPLHF. The chain links TRBV18 to TRBJ1-6, with a possible D match to TRBD1 (5 bases). V lost 2 bases and J lost 7, with 12 bases in between. Germline-derived CDR1 and CDR2 are KGHSH and LQKENI. There are 15 residues in the CDR3.

This clonotype was recorded a few times. This chain connects TRBV7-2 to TRBJ2-7; D is unresolved. CDR1 is SGHTA and CDR2 is FQGNSA in the germline V gene. With 5 bases removed from V and 4 bases from J, the gap between germline ends came to 15 bases. The CDR3 has 14 residues. The CDR3 bases are TGTGCCAGCAGCGTAGATGGGGTGAAGTACGAGCAGTACTTC. Residues: CASSVDGVKYEQYF.

This clonotype was seen many times. The chain links TRBV11-2 to TRBJ2-7, with TRBD1 identical over 8 bases. V was clipped by 1 base and J by 3 bases; unmatched bases: 5. CDR1 is SGHAT and CDR2 is FQNNGV in the germline V gene. The CDR3 has 15 amino acids. This chain's CDR3 is CASSLVGQGIYEQYF. In DNA form, the CDR3 reads TGTGCCAGCAGCTTAGTAGGACAGGGTATCTACGAGCAGTACTTC.

The CDR3, as DNA: TGCGCCAGCAGCCCATCTAGCATGAACACCGGGGAGCTGTTTTTT. Protein: CASSPSSMNTGELFF. This chain joins TRBV4-1 and TRBJ2-2; D is possibly TRBD2 (5 bases). This CDR3 comprises 15 residues. Germline V gives CDR1 MGHRA, CDR2 YSYEKL. Trimming left V 4 bases short and J 1 base short, with 10 bases between.

This clonotype was observed at least ten times. V is TRBV6-5 and J is TRBJ1-2, with 9 bases aligning to TRBD1. The length of the CDR3 is 14 residues. CDR1 and CDR2 (germline): MNHEY, SVGAGI. V lost 2 bases and J lost 6; bases outside the gene matches: 4. This CDR3 is CASSYGGQGDGYTF. The DNA for the CDR3 is TGTGCCAGCAGTTACGGGGGACAGGGAGATGGCTACACCTTC.

This clonotype was recorded at least ten times. The chain has TRBV7-2 and TRBJ2-7; D call uncertain. The germline V gene has CDR1 SGHTA and CDR2 FQGNSA. The CDR3 is 11 residues long. With 7 bases removed from V and 2 bases from J, the gap between germline ends came to 6 bases. CDR3 loop: CASTGAYEQYF. The CDR3 DNA reads as TGTGCCAGCACCGGAGCCTACGAGCAGTACTTC.

This clonotype was counted only a few times. The chain joins TRBV5-1 to TRBJ1-2; TRBD1 agrees at 8 bases. Looked up from germline, CDR1 is SGHRS and CDR2 is YFSETQ. This CDR3 spans 15 amino acids. J lost 5 bases, V lost 3 bases, and 9 bases had no gene match. The CDR3 loop is CASSWGQVGKYGYTF. In DNA, the CDR3 is TGCGCCAGCAGCTGGGGACAGGTTGGGAAATATGGCTACACCTTC.

The chain carries TRBV15 and TRBJ1-2, with D perhaps matching TRBD1 (5 bases). CDR1 is LNHNV and CDR2 is YYDKDF in the germline V gene (reference sequence). CDR3 length: 14 residues. V lost 3 bases, J lost 7 bases, and 15 bases lay in between. Written as DNA, the CDR3 is TGTGCCACCAGCAGTGGAACCAGGGTGGCTGGCTACACCTTC. It yields the protein CATSSGTRVAGYTF.

This clonotype was counted only a few times. J is TRBJ1-1 and V is TRBV5-6, with D hard to call. Germline V gene sequence: CDR1 SGHDT, CDR2 YYEEEE. The V end was cut by 0 bases, the J end by 4 bases, with 7 bases between. The CDR3 sequence is 13 residues long. The CDR3 reads CASSLGHPTEAFF. The CDR3 DNA sequence: TGTGCCAGCAGCTTGGGGCACCCCACTGAAGCTTTCTTT.

The chain combines TRBV6-1 with TRBJ2-7; 7 positions match TRBD2. Germline CDR1 reads MNHNS; CDR2 reads SASEGT. The CDR3 spans 14 residues. After removal of 1 base from V and 2 bases from J, the junction contained 2 bases not matched to a gene. The CDR3, as DNA: TGTGCCAGCAGTGAAGAGGGAGGGCCCTACGAGCAGTACTTC. Translation: CASSEEGGPYEQYF.

In this sample, this clonotype turned up many times. The genes are TRBV20-1 and TRBJ2-7; 8 bases fit TRBD1. From germline, CDR1 is DFQATT and CDR2 SNEGSKA (reference sequence). The CDR3 runs to 13 residues. With 6 bases clipped from V and 2 bases from J, the junction kept 6 bases outside the gene matches. For the CDR3, the DNA is TGCAGTGCACCAAAACAGGGGGCCTACGAGCAGTACTTC. Translated, it gives CSAPKQGAYEQYF.

Ten or more counts support this clonotype. The genes are TRBV2 and TRBJ1-1; D call uncertain. The V gene lost 9 bases and the J gene lost 0 bases, with 5 bases spanning the gap. The CDR3 contains 11 residues. Germline loops: CDR1 SNHLY, CDR2 FYNNEI. This CDR3 is CASRMNTEAFF. The CDR3 region has the DNA TGTGCCAGTAGAATGAACACTGAAGCTTTCTTT. Drawing the rest from reference TRBV2 and TRBJ1-1, the complete variable domain is EPEVTQTPSHQVTQMGQEVILRCVPISNHLYFYWYRQILGQKVEFLVSFYNNEISEKSEIFDDQFSVERPDGSNFTLKIRSTKLEDSAMYFCASRMNTEAFFGQGTRLTVV.

This clonotype was detected only a few times. The chain is built from TRBV4-1 and TRBJ2-3; 9 bases fit TRBD2. Trimming removed 4 bases from V and 6 bases from J; junction bases left unmatched: 17. This CDR3 is built from 18 residues. Germline V lookup: CDR1 MGHRA, CDR2 YSYEKL. CDR3 region: CASSPWRASGAGADTQYF. CDR3 bases: TGCGCCAGCAGCCCCTGGAGGGCTAGCGGGGCAGGCGCGGATACGCAGTATTTT.

The chain links TRBV10-3 to TRBJ1-5; 9 nucleotides agree with TRBD1. Per germline, CDR1 ENHRY and CDR2 SYGVKD. The V segment lost 11 bases and the J segment 3 bases; nucleotides outside the gene matches: 8. This CDR3 is 14 amino acids long. This chain's CDR3 is CAASRDRDNQPQHF. DNA of the CDR3: TGTGCCGCGTCCCGGGACAGGGACAATCAGCCCCAGCATTTT.

This clonotype was observed a handful of times. The rearrangement links TRBV27 to TRBJ2-1; 12 bases match TRBD2. CDR3 size: 14 residues. Germline V lookup: CDR1 MNHEY, CDR2 SMNVEV (reference sequence). J was trimmed by 10 bases and V by 3 bases; bases with no gene match: 4. CDR3 sequence: CASSFLAGGWEQFF. The CDR3 nucleotides are TGTGCCAGCAGTTTCCTAGCGGGGGGGTGGGAGCAGTTCTTC.

This clonotype was recorded at least ten times. The chain recombines TRBV29-1 with TRBJ2-7; D gene unclear. Germline assignment: CDR1 SQVTM and CDR2 ANQGSEA. This CDR3 region has 12 residues. V lost 5 bases to trimming and J lost 0 bases, with 8 bases between them. This chain's CDR3 is CSVRISSYEQYF. In DNA form, the CDR3 reads TGCAGCGTTAGGATCAGCTCCTACGAGCAGTACTTC.

This clonotype was counted at least ten times. This chain joins TRBV5-5 and TRBJ2-5; D may be TRBD1 or TRBD2 (6 bases each). The CDR3 sequence is 14 residues long. CDR1 and CDR2 from the germline V gene are SGHKS and YYEKEE (reference sequence). V lost 2 bases and J lost 5, with 13 bases in between. The CDR3 here is CASSLVGGGETQYF. CDR3 in DNA: TGTGCCAGCAGCTTAGTTGGAGGGGGGGAGACCCAGTACTTC.

This clonotype has more than one count but fewer than ten. The gene calls are TRBV29-1 and TRBJ2-2; maybe TRBD2 (5 bases). The V end was cut by 1 base, the J end by 0 bases, with 12 bases between. The germline gives CDR1 SQVTM, CDR2 ANQGSEA. The CDR3 covers 16 residues. The CDR3 DNA follows: TGCAGCGTTGAAGCCCCCTTAGCGACGAACACCGGGGAGCTGTTTTTT. It yields the protein CSVEAPLATNTGELFF.

The genes are TRBV6-1 and TRBJ1-1, with 8 bases fitting TRBD1. Germline V lookup: CDR1 MNHNS, CDR2 SASEGT. J was trimmed by 4 bases and V by 5 bases; bases with no gene match: 6. This CDR3 comprises 14 residues. The CDR3 is CASSRIQGVTEAFF. In DNA form, the CDR3 reads TGTGCCAGCAGTCGAATACAGGGGGTCACTGAAGCTTTCTTT.

This clonotype was picked up many times. V gene TRBV12-3 or TRBV12-4 combines with J gene TRBJ2-7; 8 nucleotides align to TRBD2. After removal of 2 bases from V and 5 bases from J, the junction contained 8 bases not matched to a gene. The CDR3 totals 15 residues. CDR3 coding DNA: TGTGCCAGCAGTTTATCCTCAGCGGGAGCCAACGAGCAGTACTTC. It is translated as CASSLSSAGANEQYF.

This clonotype was recorded at least ten times. The chain combines TRBV4-1 with TRBJ1-1; D is uncertain. Germline values: CDR1 MGHRA, CDR2 YSYEKL. The CDR3 contains 13 residues. V was trimmed by 2 bases and J by 4 bases, leaving 8 bases between them. This CDR3 reads CASSQHGPTEAFF. Written as DNA, the CDR3 is TGCGCCAGCAGCCAACACGGGCCCACTGAAGCTTTCTTT.

This clonotype was counted at least ten times. The CDR3 sequence: CASAMWTNEQYF. The CDR3, as DNA: TGTGCCAGCGCTATGTGGACAAACGAGCAGTACTTC. The genes are TRBV6-1 and TRBJ2-7; maybe TRBD1 (5 bases). Germline values: CDR1 MNHNS, CDR2 SASEGT. The ends were cut back, 8 bases at V and 5 bases at J, with 13 bases in the middle. This CDR3 spans 12 amino acids.